This T cell receptor beta chain was obtained from a study of T cell changes during pregnancy in multiple sclerosis. Germline V CDR1 and CDR2: LGHNT, FRNRAP. With 4 bases removed from V and 2 bases from J, the gap between germline ends came to 20 bases. CDR3 length: 17 amino acids. Assay: immunoSEQ multiplex PCR; the TCRdb copy retains only in-frame clones and omits some. The table records around 68,000 clones, roughly 89% of them present only once. Here the sequenced sample was peripheral blood, taken after pregnancy. The origin of this receptor is a female donor in good health, enrolled as a control in a pregnancy study. The chain uses TRBV12-5 and TRBJ1-1; TRBD1 is a possible D gene (6 bases). CDR3 protein: CASGWTIVDSTNTEAFF. Written as DNA, the CDR3 is TGTGCTAGTGGTTGGACCATAGTGGACAGCACCAACACTGAAGCTTTCTTT.